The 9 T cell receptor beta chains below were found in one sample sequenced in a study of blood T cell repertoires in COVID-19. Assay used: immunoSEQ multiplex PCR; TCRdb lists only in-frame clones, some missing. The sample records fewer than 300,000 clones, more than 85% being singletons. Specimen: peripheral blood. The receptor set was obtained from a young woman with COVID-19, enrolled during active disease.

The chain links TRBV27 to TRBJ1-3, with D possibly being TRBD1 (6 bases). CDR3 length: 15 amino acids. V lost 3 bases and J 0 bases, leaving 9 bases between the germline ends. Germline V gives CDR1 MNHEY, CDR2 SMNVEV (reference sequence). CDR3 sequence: CASSLRGGSGNTIYF. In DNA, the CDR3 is TGTGCCAGCAGTTTGAGGGGGGGCTCTGGAAACACCATATATTTT.

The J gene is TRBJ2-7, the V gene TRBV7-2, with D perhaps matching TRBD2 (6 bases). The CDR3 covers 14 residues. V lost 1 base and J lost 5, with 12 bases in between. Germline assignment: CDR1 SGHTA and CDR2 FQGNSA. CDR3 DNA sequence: TGTGCCAGCAGCTTAGGACTAGGGTCCCACGAGCAGTACTTC. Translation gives CASSLGLGSHEQYF.

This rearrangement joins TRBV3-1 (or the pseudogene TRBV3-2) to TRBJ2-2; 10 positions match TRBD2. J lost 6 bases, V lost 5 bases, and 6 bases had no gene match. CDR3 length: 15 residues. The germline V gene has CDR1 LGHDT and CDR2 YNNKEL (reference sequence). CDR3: CASSKREGYSGELFF. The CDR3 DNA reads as TGTGCCAGCAGCAAGCGGGAGGGTTATTCCGGGGAGCTGTTTTTT.

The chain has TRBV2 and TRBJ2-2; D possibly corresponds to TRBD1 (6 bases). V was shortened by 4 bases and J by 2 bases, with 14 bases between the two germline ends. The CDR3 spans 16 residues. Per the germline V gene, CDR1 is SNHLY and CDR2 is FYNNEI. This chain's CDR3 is CASSGGAGVNTGELFF. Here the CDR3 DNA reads TGTGCCAGCAGTGGGGGTGCAGGGGTAAACACCGGGGAGCTGTTTTTT.

As DNA, the CDR3 is TGTGCCAGTACCGTTAGCGGGAACCCTTACAATGAGCAGTTCTTC. This gives the protein CASTVSGNPYNEQFF. The J gene is TRBJ2-1, the V gene TRBV19, with 8 nucleotides matching TRBD2. The CDR3 length is 15 residues. The germline CDR1 and CDR2 sequences are LNHDA and SQIVND (reference sequence). With 7 bases clipped from V and 4 bases from J, the junction kept 9 bases outside the gene matches.

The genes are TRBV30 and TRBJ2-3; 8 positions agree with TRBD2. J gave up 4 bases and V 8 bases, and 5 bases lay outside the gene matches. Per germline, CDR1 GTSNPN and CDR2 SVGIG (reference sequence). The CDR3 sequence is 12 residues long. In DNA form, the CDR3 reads TGTGCCCGAAAAGCGGGAGCAGATACGCAGTATTTT. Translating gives CARKAGADTQYF.

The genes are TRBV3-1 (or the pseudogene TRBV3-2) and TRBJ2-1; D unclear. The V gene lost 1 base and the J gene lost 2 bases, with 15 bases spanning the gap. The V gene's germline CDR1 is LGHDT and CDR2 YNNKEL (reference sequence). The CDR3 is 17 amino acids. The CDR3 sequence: CASSQAPPGSAYNEQFF. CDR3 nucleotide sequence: TGTGCCAGCAGCCAAGCCCCCCCGGGTTCTGCCTACAATGAGCAGTTCTTC.

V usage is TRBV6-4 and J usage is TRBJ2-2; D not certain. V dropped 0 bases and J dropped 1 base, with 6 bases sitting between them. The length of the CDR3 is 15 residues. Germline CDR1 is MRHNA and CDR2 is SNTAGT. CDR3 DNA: TGTGCCAGCAGTGACTCGACACAGAACACCGGGGAGCTGTTTTTT. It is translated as CASSDSTQNTGELFF.

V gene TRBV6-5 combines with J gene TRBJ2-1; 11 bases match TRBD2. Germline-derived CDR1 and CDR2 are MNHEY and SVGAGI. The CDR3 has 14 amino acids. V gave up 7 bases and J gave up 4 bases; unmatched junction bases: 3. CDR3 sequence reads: CASKTSGSYNEQFF. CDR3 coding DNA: TGTGCCAGCAAAACTAGCGGGAGTTACAATGAGCAGTTCTTC.